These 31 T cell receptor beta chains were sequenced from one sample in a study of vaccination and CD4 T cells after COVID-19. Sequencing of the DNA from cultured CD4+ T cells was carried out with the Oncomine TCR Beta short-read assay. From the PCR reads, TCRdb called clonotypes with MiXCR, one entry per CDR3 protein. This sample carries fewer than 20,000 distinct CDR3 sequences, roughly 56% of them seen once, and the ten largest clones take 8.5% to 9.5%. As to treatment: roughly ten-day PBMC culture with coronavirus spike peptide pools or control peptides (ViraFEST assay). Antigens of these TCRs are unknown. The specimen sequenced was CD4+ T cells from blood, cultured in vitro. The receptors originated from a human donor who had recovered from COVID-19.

The chain's CDR3 is CASSLLGRLYEQYF. CDR3 DNA sequence: TGCGCCAGCAGCTTGTTAGGGCGGCTCTACGAGCAGTACTTC. The chain combines TRBV5-1 with TRBJ2-7; D uncertain. The V gene lost 1 base and the J gene lost 3 bases, with 11 bases spanning the gap. Germline-derived CDR1 and CDR2 are SGHRS and YFSETQ. The CDR3 runs 14 residues.

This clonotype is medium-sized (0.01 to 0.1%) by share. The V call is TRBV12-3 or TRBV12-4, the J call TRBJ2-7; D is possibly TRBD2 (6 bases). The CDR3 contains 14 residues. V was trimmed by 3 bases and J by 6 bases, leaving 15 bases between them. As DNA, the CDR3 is TGTGCCAGCAGTTTGGGCGGGACGGTTCGCGAGCAGTACTTC. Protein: CASSLGGTVREQYF.

CDR3 bases: TGTGCCAGCAGCGGGGGGTATAGCAATCAGCCCCAGCATTTT. Its protein is CASSGGYSNQPQHF. V is TRBV4-2 and J is TRBJ1-5; TRBD1 might be the D (5 bases). V was trimmed by 5 bases and J by 0 bases, leaving 8 bases between them. CDR1 and CDR2 (germline): LGHNA, YNFKEQ. The CDR3 has 14 amino acids.

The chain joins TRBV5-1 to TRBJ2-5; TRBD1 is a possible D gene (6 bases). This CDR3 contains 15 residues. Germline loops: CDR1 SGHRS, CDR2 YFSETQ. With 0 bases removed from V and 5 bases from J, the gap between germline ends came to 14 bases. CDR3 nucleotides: TGCGCCAGCAGCTTGGCCGTTGGCAGGGGCGAGACCCAGTACTTC. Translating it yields CASSLAVGRGETQYF. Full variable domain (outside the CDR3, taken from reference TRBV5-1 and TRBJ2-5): KAGVTQTPRYLIKTRGQQVTLSCSPISGHRSVSWYQQTPGQGLQFLFEYFSETQRNKGNFPGRFSGRQFSNSRSEMNVSTLELGDSALYLCASSLAVGRGETQYFGPGTRLLVL.

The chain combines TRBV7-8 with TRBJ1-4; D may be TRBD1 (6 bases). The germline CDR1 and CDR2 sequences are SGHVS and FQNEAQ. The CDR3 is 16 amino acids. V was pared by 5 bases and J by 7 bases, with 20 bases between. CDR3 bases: TGTGCCAGCAGCCCGGCTGCGGGGGGCAGAAGTGAAAAACTGTTTTTT. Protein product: CASSPAAGGRSEKLFF.

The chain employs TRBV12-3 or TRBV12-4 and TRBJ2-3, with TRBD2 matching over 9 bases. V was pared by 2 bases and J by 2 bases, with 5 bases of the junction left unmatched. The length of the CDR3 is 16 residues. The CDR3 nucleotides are TGTGCCAGCAGTTTAAGAGTAGCGGGAGACACAGATACGCAGTATTTT. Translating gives CASSLRVAGDTDTQYF.

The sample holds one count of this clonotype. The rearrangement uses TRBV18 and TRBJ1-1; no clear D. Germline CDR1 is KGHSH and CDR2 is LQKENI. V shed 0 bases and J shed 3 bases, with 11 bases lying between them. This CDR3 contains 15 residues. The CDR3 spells CASSPPGGRDTEAFF. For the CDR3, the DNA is TGTGCCAGCTCACCACCGGGAGGTAGGGACACTGAAGCTTTCTTT.

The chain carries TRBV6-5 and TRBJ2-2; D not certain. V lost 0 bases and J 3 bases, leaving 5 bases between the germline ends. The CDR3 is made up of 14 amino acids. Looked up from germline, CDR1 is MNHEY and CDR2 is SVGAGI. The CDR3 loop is CASSYSGYTGELFF. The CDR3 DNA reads TGTGCCAGCAGTTACTCCGGCTACACCGGGGAGCTGTTTTTT.

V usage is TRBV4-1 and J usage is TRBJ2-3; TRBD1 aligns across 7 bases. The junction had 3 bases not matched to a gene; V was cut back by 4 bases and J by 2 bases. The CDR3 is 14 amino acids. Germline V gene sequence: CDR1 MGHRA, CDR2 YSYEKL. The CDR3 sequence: CASSRTGPTDTQYF. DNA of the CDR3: TGCGCCAGCAGCCGGACAGGACCCACAGATACGCAGTATTTT.

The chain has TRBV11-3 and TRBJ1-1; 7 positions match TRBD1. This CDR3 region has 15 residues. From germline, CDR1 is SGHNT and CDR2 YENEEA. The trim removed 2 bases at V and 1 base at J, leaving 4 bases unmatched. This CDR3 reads CASSLKGAPNTEAFF. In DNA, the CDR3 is TGTGCCAGCAGCTTAAAGGGGGCCCCGAACACTGAAGCTTTCTTT. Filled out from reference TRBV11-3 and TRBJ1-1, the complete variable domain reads EAGVVQSPRYKIIEKKQPVAFWCNPISGHNTLYWYLQNLGQGPELLIRYENEEAVDDSQLPKDRFSAERLKGVDSTLKIQPAELGDSAVYLCASSLKGAPNTEAFFGQGTRLTVV.

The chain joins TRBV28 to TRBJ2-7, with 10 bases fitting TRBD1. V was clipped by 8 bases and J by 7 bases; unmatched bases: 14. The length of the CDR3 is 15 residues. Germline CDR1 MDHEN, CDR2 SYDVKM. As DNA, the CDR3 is TGTGCCAGCCGCAAAGCGGGACAGGGGAGCGGGGAGCAGTACTTC. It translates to CASRKAGQGSGEQYF.

CDR3 in DNA: TGTGCCAGCAGCCAAGGCCCCGGGGAGCAGTACTTC. Translated: CASSQGPGEQYF. This rearrangement joins TRBV14 to TRBJ2-7; D not resolved. V shed 1 base and J shed 7 bases, with 8 bases lying between them. This CDR3 is built from 12 residues. Germline CDR1 reads SGHDN; CDR2 reads FVKESK.

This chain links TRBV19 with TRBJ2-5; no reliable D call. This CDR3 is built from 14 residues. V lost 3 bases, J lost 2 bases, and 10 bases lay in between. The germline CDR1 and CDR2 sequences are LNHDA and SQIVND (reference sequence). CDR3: CASSIRSVQETQYF. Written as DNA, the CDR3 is TGTGCCAGTAGTATTAGGTCCGTTCAAGAGACCCAGTACTTC.

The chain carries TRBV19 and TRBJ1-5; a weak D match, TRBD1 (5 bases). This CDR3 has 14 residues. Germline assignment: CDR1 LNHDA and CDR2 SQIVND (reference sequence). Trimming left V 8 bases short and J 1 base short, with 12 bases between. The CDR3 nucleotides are TGTGCCAGTGGGGACGGTAGGAGCAATCAGCCCCAGCATTTT. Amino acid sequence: CASGDGRSNQPQHF.

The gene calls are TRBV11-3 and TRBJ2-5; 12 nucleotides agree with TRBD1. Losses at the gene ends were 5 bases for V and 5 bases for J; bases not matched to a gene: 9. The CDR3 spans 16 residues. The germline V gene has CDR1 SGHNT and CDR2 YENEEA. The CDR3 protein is CASSAWDRGQGETQYF. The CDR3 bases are TGTGCCAGCAGCGCCTGGGACAGGGGGCAGGGTGAGACCCAGTACTTC.

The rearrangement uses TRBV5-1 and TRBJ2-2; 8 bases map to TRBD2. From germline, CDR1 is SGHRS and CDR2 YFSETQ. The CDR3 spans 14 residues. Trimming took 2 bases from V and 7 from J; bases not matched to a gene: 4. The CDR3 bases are TGCGCCAGCAGCTTCGGGACTAGAAACGGGGAGCTGTTTTTT. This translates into CASSFGTRNGELFF.

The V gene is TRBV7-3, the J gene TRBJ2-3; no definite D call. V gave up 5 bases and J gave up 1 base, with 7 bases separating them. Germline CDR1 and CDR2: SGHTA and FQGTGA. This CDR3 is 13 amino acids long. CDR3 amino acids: CASSPQGTDTQYF. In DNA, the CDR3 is TGTGCCAGCAGCCCTCAGGGCACAGATACGCAGTATTTT.

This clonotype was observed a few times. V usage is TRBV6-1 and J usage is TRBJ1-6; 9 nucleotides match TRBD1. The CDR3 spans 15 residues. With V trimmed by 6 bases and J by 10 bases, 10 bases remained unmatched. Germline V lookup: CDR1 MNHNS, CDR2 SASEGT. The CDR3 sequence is CASSETGTGLSPLHF. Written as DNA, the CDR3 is TGTGCCAGCAGCGAGACCGGGACAGGGCTCTCACCCCTCCACTTT.

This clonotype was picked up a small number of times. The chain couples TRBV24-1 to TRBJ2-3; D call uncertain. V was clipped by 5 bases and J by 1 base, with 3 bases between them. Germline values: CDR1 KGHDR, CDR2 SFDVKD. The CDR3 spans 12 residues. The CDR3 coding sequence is TGTGCCACCAGTGGGGGCACAGATACGCAGTATTTT. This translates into CATSGGTDTQYF.

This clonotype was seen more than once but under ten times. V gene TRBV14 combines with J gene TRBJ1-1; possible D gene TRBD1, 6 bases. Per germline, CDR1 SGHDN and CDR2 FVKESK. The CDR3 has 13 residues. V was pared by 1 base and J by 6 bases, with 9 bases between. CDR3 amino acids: CASSQGGGAEAFF. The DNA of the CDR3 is TGTGCCAGCAGCCAAGGAGGGGGGGCTGAAGCTTTCTTT.

CDR3 loop: CSAQVRLAGVTEQYF. Written as DNA, the CDR3 is TGCAGTGCCCAAGTCAGACTAGCGGGAGTAACCGAGCAGTACTTC. The chain joins TRBV20-1 to TRBJ2-7; 12 bases are a match to TRBD2. With V trimmed by 6 bases and J by 6 bases, 12 bases remained unmatched. Germline-derived CDR1 and CDR2 are DFQATT and SNEGSKA (reference sequence). The CDR3 has 15 amino acids.

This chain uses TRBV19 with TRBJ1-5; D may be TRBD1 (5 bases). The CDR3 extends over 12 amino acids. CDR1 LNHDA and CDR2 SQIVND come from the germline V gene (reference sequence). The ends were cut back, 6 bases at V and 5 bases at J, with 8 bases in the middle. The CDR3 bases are TGTGCCAGTAGGACAGATTATCAGCCCCAGCATTTT. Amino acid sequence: CASRTDYQPQHF.

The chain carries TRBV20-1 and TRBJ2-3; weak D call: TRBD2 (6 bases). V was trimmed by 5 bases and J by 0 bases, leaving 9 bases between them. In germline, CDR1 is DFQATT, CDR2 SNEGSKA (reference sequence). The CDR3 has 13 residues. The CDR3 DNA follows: TGCAGTGCTCCTAGCGTGAGCACAGATACGCAGTATTTT. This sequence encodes CSAPSVSTDTQYF.

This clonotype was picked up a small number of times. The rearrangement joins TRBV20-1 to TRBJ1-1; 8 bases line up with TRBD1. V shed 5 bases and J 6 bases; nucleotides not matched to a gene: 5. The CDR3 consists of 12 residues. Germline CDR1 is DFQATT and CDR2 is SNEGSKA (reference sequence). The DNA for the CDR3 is TGCAGTGCTGGACAGGGTTTAGCTGAAGCTTTCTTT. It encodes CSAGQGLAEAFF.

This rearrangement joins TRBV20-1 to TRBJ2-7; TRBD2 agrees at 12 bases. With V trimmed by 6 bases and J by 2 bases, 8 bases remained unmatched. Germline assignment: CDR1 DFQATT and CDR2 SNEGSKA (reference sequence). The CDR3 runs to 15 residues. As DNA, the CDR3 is TGCAGTGCCCTCCCCGGACTAGCGGGAACCTACGAGCAGTACTTC. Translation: CSALPGLAGTYEQYF.

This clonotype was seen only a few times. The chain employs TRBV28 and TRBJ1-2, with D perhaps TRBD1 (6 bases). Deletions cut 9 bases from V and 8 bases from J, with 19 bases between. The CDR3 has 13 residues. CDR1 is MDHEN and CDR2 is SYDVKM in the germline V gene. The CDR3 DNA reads TGTGCCAGTAAGCCGGGGGGCGCAAGCGGCTACACCTTC. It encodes CASKPGGASGYTF.

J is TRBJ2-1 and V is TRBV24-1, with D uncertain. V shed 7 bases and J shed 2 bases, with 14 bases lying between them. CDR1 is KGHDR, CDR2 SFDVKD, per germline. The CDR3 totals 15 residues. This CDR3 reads CATRASDGTYNEQFF. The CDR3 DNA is TGTGCCACCAGGGCCTCAGACGGTACCTACAATGAGCAGTTCTTC.

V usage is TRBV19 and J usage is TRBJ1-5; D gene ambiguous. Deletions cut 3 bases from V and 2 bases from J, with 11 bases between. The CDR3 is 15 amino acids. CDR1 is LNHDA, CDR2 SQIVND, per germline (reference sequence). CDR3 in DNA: TGTGCCAGTAGTATTTGGAGGGTGGGCAATCAGCCCCAGCATTTT. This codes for CASSIWRVGNQPQHF.

The CDR3 sequence: CASFTRRAMGDEQFF. The CDR3 coding sequence is TGTGCCAGCTTCACCCGGAGGGCGATGGGGGATGAGCAGTTCTTC. The chain carries TRBV6-2 or TRBV6-3 and TRBJ2-1, with D possibly TRBD2 on 6 matching bases. This CDR3 has 15 amino acids. The germline gives CDR1 MNHEY, CDR2 SVGEGT. V was trimmed by 8 bases and J by 8 bases, leaving 22 bases between them.

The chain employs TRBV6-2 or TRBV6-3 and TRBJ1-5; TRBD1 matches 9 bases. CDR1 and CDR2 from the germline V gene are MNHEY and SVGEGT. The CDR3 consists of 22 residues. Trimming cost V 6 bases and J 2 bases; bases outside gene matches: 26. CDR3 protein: CASRDHPREGQGEKMGNQPQHF. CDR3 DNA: TGTGCCAGCAGAGACCACCCCCGCGAGGGACAGGGTGAGAAGATGGGCAATCAGCCCCAGCATTTT.

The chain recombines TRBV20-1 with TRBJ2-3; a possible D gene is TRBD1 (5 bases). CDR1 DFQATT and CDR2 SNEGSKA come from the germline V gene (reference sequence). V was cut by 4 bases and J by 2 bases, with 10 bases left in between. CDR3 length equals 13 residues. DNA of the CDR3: TGCAGTGCTACGGAGACAGCCACAGATACGCAGTATTTT. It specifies CSATETATDTQYF.